Listed here are 28 T cell receptor beta chains from one sample, sequenced in a study of vaccination and CD4 T cells after COVID-19. Their antigen targets remain unknown. The Oncomine TCR Beta short-read assay was what sequenced the DNA obtained from cultured CD4+ T cells. In TCRdb, the PCR reads were re-called with MiXCR into one record per CDR3 protein. Here the sample spans about 26,000 distinct CDR3 sequences, 40% to 50% being singletons. The treatment here: roughly ten-day PBMC culture with coronavirus spike peptide pools or control peptides (ViraFEST assay). Sequences were obtained from CD4+ T cells from blood, cultured in vitro. The receptors were sampled from a human donor who had recovered from COVID-19.

This chain uses TRBV2 with TRBJ2-5; D not resolved. CDR3 length: 12 amino acids. Germline CDR1 SNHLY, CDR2 FYNNEI. V lost 7 bases and J 1 base, leaving 7 bases between the germline ends. The CDR3 sequence is CASTRSQETQYF. CDR3 sequence (DNA): TGTGCCAGCACGCGAAGCCAAGAGACCCAGTACTTC. The whole variable domain, remainder taken from reference TRBV2 and TRBJ2-5, is EPEVTQTPSHQVTQMGQEVILRCVPISNHLYFYWYRQILGQKVEFLVSFYNNEISEKSEIFDDQFSVERPDGSNFTLKIRSTKLEDSAMYFCASTRSQETQYFGPGTRLLVL.

Only a few counts were recorded for this clonotype. The chain links TRBV10-1 to TRBJ2-2; D remains ambiguous. The length of the CDR3 is 12 residues. The V end was cut by 10 bases, the J end by 0 bases, with 6 bases between. Per the germline V gene, CDR1 is WNHNN and CDR2 is SYGVQD (reference sequence). The CDR3 coding sequence is TGCGCCAACCAGACGAACACCGGGGAGCTGTTTTTT. This gives the protein CANQTNTGELFF.

The genes are TRBV6-2 or TRBV6-3 and TRBJ2-7, with 9 bases matching TRBD2. Germline-derived CDR1 and CDR2 are MNHEY and SVGEGT. Trimming cost V 2 bases and J 7 bases; bases outside gene matches: 9. CDR3 length equals 15 residues. Here the CDR3 DNA reads TGTGCCAGCAGTTACGGTTCTAGCGGGGCGAAGGAGCAGTACTTC. It encodes CASSYGSSGAKEQYF.

The rearrangement joins TRBV5-1 to TRBJ1-6; D perhaps matches TRBD1 (6 bases). V lost 0 bases and J 3 bases, leaving 7 bases between the germline ends. Germline CDR1 reads SGHRS; CDR2 reads YFSETQ. CDR3 length: 15 residues. The CDR3 is CASSLAQGYNSPLHF. The CDR3 bases are TGCGCCAGCAGCTTGGCACAGGGCTATAATTCACCCCTCCACTTT.

In this sample, this clonotype turned up a few times. The chain joins TRBV20-1 to TRBJ1-6; D is possibly TRBD1 (6 bases). V lost 6 bases and J 5 bases, leaving 20 bases between the germline ends. This CDR3 contains 16 residues. Per germline, CDR1 DFQATT and CDR2 SNEGSKA (reference sequence). The CDR3 DNA follows: TGCAGTGCCAGGACAGTAGGACGACCCCATAATTCACCCCTCCACTTT. Protein: CSARTVGRPHNSPLHF.

The chain couples TRBV5-1 to TRBJ2-1; the match to TRBD2 covers 11 bases. Germline values: CDR1 SGHRS, CDR2 YFSETQ. CDR3 length: 16 amino acids. The trim removed 1 base at V and 4 bases at J, leaving 4 bases unmatched. The CDR3 is CASSLPGLAGYNEQFF. DNA for the CDR3: TGCGCCAGCAGCTTGCCCGGACTAGCGGGTTACAATGAGCAGTTCTTC.

The chain couples TRBV12-3 or TRBV12-4 to TRBJ1-2; 7 nucleotides agree with TRBD1. The V gene end was trimmed by 6 bases and the J gene end by 5 bases; junction bases not matched to a gene: 12. The CDR3 is made up of 15 amino acids. CDR3 in DNA: TGTGCCAGCAGCTCCGGACAGGTTCCCGGGTATGGCTACACCTTC. Its translation is CASSSGQVPGYGYTF.

The chain is built from TRBV4-3 and TRBJ2-3; no definite D call. In germline, CDR1 is LGHNA, CDR2 YSLEER. The germline V and J ends were trimmed by 0 bases and 5 bases, with 3 bases remaining between them. The CDR3 is made up of 12 amino acids. The CDR3 DNA is TGCGCCAGCAGCCAAGAGGGAGATACGCAGTATTTT. This codes for CASSQEGDTQYF.

The chain is built from TRBV6-1 and TRBJ1-3; no clear D gene. This CDR3 region has 14 residues. The germline V gene encodes CDR1 MNHNS and CDR2 SASEGT. The V and J ends lost 1 base and 4 bases respectively, with 8 bases between them. The CDR3 DNA sequence: TGTGCCAGCAGTGAAGGGGCACGCGGAAACACCATATATTTT. Its translation is CASSEGARGNTIYF.

This clonotype was recorded a few times. The chain couples TRBV7-9 to TRBJ1-3; D unresolved. The CDR3 consists of 15 residues. The germline V and J ends were trimmed by 2 bases and 0 bases, with 8 bases remaining between them. Germline V lookup: CDR1 SEHNR, CDR2 FQNEAQ (reference sequence). CDR3 residues: CASSLNAVSGNTIYF. The CDR3 DNA reads as TGTGCCAGCAGCTTAAACGCAGTCTCTGGAAACACCATATATTTT.

DNA for the CDR3: TGTGCCAGCAGCTTAGTGGGGAACGCCTACAATGAGCAGTTCTTC. Translation gives CASSLVGNAYNEQFF. The V call is TRBV7-2, the J call TRBJ2-1; D call uncertain. The CDR3 extends over 15 amino acids. The V end was cut by 1 base, the J end by 2 bases, with 9 bases between. The germline V gene encodes CDR1 SGHTA and CDR2 FQGNSA.

This chain uses TRBV24-1 with TRBJ2-5, with D unresolved. V lost 2 bases to trimming and J lost 4 bases, with 4 bases between them. Germline-derived CDR1 and CDR2 are KGHDR and SFDVKD. The CDR3 is made up of 12 amino acids. The CDR3 region has the DNA TGTGCCACCAGTGATTGGCGAGAGACCCAGTACTTC. Its translation is CATSDWRETQYF.

This clonotype appeared a few times. The V gene is TRBV7-2, the J gene TRBJ2-5; 9 bases map to TRBD2. V lost 5 bases to trimming and J lost 5 bases; unmatched junction nucleotides: 6. The CDR3 is made up of 14 amino acids. In germline, CDR1 is SGHTA, CDR2 FQGNSA. This CDR3 reads CASSNYAGGETQYF. CDR3 in DNA: TGTGCCAGCAGCAACTACGCGGGAGGGGAGACCCAGTACTTC.

This clonotype was recorded a few times. This rearrangement joins TRBV28 to TRBJ1-5; TRBD1 matches at 10 bases. The CDR3 covers 15 residues. Germline CDR1 and CDR2: MDHEN and SYDVKM. V was pared by 5 bases and J by 4 bases, with 5 bases of the junction left unmatched. The CDR3 sequence: CASSKDRGGNQPQHF. The CDR3 DNA is TGTGCCAGCAGTAAGGACAGGGGGGGGAATCAGCCCCAGCATTTT.

The chain is built from TRBV28 and TRBJ2-7; D is undetermined. This CDR3 comprises 13 residues. V lost 3 bases to trimming and J lost 0 bases, with 6 bases between them. The germline V gene has CDR1 MDHEN and CDR2 SYDVKM. CDR3 nucleotides: TGTGCCAGCAGTTTTGGCGGCTCCTACGAGCAGTACTTC. This translates into CASSFGGSYEQYF.

This clonotype came up once. V and J are TRBV3-1 and TRBJ2-1; D perhaps matches TRBD1 (5 bases). CDR3 length: 14 amino acids. Germline CDR1 LGHDT, CDR2 YNNKEL (reference sequence). V gave up 4 bases and J gave up 6 bases, with 13 bases separating them. The CDR3 is CASSLQGGGNEQFF. Written as DNA, the CDR3 is TGTGCCAGCAGCCTGCAGGGCGGTGGCAATGAGCAGTTCTTC.

V gene TRBV28 combines with J gene TRBJ1-4, with a weak D call TRBD1 (5 bases). This CDR3 is 13 amino acids long. Trimming took off 8 bases at V and 4 bases at J, with 11 bases between the two ends. Germline CDR1 is MDHEN and CDR2 is SYDVKM. CDR3 in amino acids: CASGGHSNEKLFF. Written as DNA, the CDR3 is TGTGCCAGCGGGGGTCATAGTAATGAAAAACTGTTTTTT.

The chain links TRBV7-2 to TRBJ1-2, with D unresolved. The germline V and J ends were trimmed by 5 bases and 3 bases, with 10 bases remaining between them. From germline, CDR1 is SGHTA and CDR2 FQGNSA. This CDR3 contains 13 residues. Here the CDR3 DNA reads TGTGCCAGCAGCCCGGGGTACGACTATGGCTACACCTTC. It encodes CASSPGYDYGYTF.

There are a few counts of this clonotype. This chain connects TRBV6-1 to TRBJ1-5; no reliable D call. The CDR3 covers 10 residues. Germline loops: CDR1 MNHNS, CDR2 SASEGT. The V gene lost 7 bases and the J gene lost 6 bases, with 4 bases spanning the gap. CDR3 residues: CASNIQPQHF. The CDR3 DNA follows: TGTGCCAGCAATATTCAGCCCCAGCATTTT.

J is TRBJ1-6 and V is TRBV7-6; D remains unclear. The germline V gene encodes CDR1 SGHVS and CDR2 FNYEAQ. The CDR3 runs 13 residues. Deletions cut 1 base from V and 6 bases from J, with 4 bases between. CDR3: CASSLGVNSPLHF. In nucleotides, the CDR3 is TGTGCCAGCAGCTTAGGTGTTAATTCACCCCTCCACTTT.

The V and J genes are TRBV20-1 and TRBJ1-5, with TRBD1 as a possible D gene (6 bases). V lost 2 bases, J lost 2 bases, and 10 bases lay in between. This CDR3 is built from 14 residues. Germline CDR1 and CDR2: DFQATT and SNEGSKA (reference sequence). CDR3 region: CSARIRGRNQPQHF. Written as DNA, the CDR3 is TGCAGTGCTAGAATCAGGGGACGCAATCAGCCCCAGCATTTT.

This clonotype was seen a few times. The chain combines TRBV7-9 with TRBJ2-1, with TRBD2 as a possible D gene (5 bases). Trimming took off 0 bases at V and 9 bases at J, with 24 bases between the two ends. Germline assignment: CDR1 SEHNR and CDR2 FQNEAQ (reference sequence). The CDR3 is 18 residues long. CDR3 coding DNA: TGTGCCAGCAGCTTAGCGGTTCACAGTAAGGGTCGAGAGGGTGAGCAGTTCTTC. As protein: CASSLAVHSKGREGEQFF.

This clonotype was seen more than once but under ten times. This chain joins TRBV20-1 and TRBJ1-2, with D unclear. V lost 7 bases to trimming and J lost 5 bases, with 14 bases between them. The CDR3 loop spans 12 amino acids. Germline CDR1 and CDR2: DFQATT and SNEGSKA (reference sequence). CDR3 region: CSVPKGLYGYTF. CDR3 coding DNA: TGCAGTGTTCCTAAAGGCTTGTATGGCTACACCTTC.

This clonotype has only one observation. The chain joins TRBV2 to TRBJ1-6; the D gene is possibly TRBD1 (5 bases). The V gene lost 6 bases and the J gene lost 10 bases, with 16 bases spanning the gap. In germline, CDR1 is SNHLY, CDR2 FYNNEI. The CDR3 totals 14 residues. CDR3 residues: CASSERGGDSPLHF. The CDR3 DNA follows: TGTGCCAGCAGCGAAAGAGGCGGGGACTCACCCCTCCACTTT.

This clonotype was seen a handful of times. The rearrangement uses TRBV6-2 or TRBV6-3 and TRBJ1-5; TRBD1 is a possible D gene (5 bases). Looked up from germline, CDR1 is MNHEY and CDR2 is SVGEGT. The CDR3 loop spans 13 amino acids. V was clipped by 7 bases and J by 6 bases, with 13 bases between them. The CDR3 nucleotides read TGTGCCAGCACCCATCCTGGGGGTCAGCCCCAGCATTTT. Encoded protein: CASTHPGGQPQHF.

This clonotype was recorded a few times. This CDR3 reads CASSPFPYGYTF. The CDR3 nucleotides read TGTGCCAGCAGTCCCTTCCCATATGGCTACACCTTC. The gene calls are TRBV12-3 or TRBV12-4 and TRBJ1-2; D uncertain. Trimming stripped 5 bases from V and 5 bases from J, with 9 bases between. This CDR3 has 12 residues.

The chain employs TRBV7-2 and TRBJ2-7; possible D gene TRBD2, 6 bases. V shed 3 bases and J shed 5 bases, with 14 bases lying between them. In germline, CDR1 is SGHTA, CDR2 FQGNSA. The CDR3 covers 14 residues. The CDR3 DNA follows: TGTGCCAGCAGCTTGGTGGGGGGTGACGACGAGCAGTACTTC. Amino acids: CASSLVGGDDEQYF.

The chain recombines TRBV20-1 with TRBJ2-3; TRBD2 matches at 8 bases. This CDR3 comprises 14 residues. V dropped 7 bases and J dropped 5; count of bases not matched to a gene: 11. Germline V gene sequence: CDR1 DFQATT, CDR2 SNEGSKA (reference sequence). The CDR3 bases are TGCAGTGTGTCTTTGCGGGGGGTTTTAGATACGCAGTATTTT. Residues: CSVSLRGVLDTQYF.